The T cell receptor (beta chain) described here comes from a study of T cell repertoires in aging, cancer and after chemotherapy. The study, taken as a whole, reports: Rebound thymic output was suggested by rising median generation probability during chemotherapy in each cancer cohort.

A mixed TRB-A/B primer pool amplified rearranged TRB by multiplex touch-down PCR. Via MiXCR, TCRdb re-called the multiplex PCR reads, giving one row per CDR3 protein. Among around 10,000 distinct CDR3 sequences, approximately 30% were seen once, and the ten largest hold approximately 3.4%. Looked up from germline, CDR1 is LNHDA and CDR2 is SQIVND (reference sequence). This CDR3 spans 16 amino acids. Unmatched junction bases numbered 8, after V lost 4 bases and J lost 1 base. Concerning this clonotype: Its antigen is currently unknown.

TCR beta rearrangements were amplified from peripheral blood genomic DNA. This TCR was recovered from a human donor in good health. The sequencing input was blood. V gene TRBV19 combines with J gene TRBJ1-1; the match to TRBD1 covers 8 bases. Here the CDR3 DNA reads TGTGCCAGTAGTAGGGCAGGGGGCTATCCGAACACTGAAGCTTTCTTT. Protein product: CASSRAGGYPNTEAFF.